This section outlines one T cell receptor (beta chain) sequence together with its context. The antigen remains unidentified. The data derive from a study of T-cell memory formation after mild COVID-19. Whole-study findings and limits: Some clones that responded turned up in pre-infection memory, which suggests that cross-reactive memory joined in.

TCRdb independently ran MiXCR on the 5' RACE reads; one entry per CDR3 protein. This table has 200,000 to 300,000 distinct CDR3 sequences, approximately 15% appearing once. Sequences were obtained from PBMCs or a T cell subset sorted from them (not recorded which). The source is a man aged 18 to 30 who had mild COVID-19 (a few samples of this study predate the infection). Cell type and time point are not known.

DNA of the CDR3: TGTGCCAGCAGCGTATTCCAGGCGGACACCGGGGAGCTGTTTTTT. This codes for CASSVFQADTGELFF. This chain uses TRBV9 with TRBJ2-2; D is uncertain. The germline V and J ends were trimmed by 1 base and 3 bases, with 10 bases remaining between them. Per the germline V gene, CDR1 is SGDLS and CDR2 is YYNGEE. The CDR3 sequence is 15 residues long.